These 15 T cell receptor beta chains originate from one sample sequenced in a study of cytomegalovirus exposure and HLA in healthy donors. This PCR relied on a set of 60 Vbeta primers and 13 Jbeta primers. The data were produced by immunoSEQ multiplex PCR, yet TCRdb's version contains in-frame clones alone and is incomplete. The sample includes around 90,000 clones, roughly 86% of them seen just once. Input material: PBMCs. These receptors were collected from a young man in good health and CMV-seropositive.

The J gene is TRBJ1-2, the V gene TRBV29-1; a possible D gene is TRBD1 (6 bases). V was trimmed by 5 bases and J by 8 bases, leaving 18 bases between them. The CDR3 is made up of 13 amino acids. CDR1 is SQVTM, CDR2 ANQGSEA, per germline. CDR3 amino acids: CSVWGGAAKGYTF. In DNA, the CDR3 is TGCAGCGTTTGGGGGGGCGCGGCGAAAGGCTACACCTTC.

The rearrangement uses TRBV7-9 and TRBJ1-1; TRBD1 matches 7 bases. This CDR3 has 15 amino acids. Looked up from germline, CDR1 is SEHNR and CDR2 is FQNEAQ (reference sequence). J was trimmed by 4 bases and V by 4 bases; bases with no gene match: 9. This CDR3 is CASSSSGRGSTEAFF. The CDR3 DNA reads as TGTGCCAGCAGCTCCTCCGGCAGGGGGTCCACTGAAGCTTTCTTT.

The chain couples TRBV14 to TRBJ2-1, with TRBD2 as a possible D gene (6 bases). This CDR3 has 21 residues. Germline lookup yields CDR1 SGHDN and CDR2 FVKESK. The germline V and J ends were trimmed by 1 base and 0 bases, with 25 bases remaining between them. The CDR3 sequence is CASSQGARRGFPISSYNEQFF. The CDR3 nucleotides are TGTGCCAGCAGCCAAGGAGCACGGAGGGGATTCCCCATTAGCTCCTACAATGAGCAGTTCTTC.

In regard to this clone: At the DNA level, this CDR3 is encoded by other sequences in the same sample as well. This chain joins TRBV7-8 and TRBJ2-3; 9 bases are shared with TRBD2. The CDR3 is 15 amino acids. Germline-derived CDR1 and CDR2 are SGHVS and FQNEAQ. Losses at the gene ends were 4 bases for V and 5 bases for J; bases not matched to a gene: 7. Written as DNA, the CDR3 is TGTGCCAGCAGCTCGTTAGCGGGAGCGGGAGATACGCAGTATTTT. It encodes CASSSLAGAGDTQYF.

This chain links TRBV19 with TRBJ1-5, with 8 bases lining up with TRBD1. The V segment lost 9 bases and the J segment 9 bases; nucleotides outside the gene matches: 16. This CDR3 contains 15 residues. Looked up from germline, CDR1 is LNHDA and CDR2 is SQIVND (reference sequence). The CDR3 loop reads CASTERGQDFRPQHF. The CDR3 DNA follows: TGTGCCAGCACGGAGAGGGGACAGGACTTTAGGCCCCAGCATTTT.

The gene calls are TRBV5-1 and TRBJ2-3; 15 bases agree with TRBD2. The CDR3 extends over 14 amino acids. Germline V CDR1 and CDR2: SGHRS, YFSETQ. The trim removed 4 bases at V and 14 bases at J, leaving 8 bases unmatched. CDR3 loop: CASSPGLAGGPLYF. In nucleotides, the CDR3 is TGCGCCAGCAGCCCTGGACTAGCGGGAGGGCCCTTGTATTTT.

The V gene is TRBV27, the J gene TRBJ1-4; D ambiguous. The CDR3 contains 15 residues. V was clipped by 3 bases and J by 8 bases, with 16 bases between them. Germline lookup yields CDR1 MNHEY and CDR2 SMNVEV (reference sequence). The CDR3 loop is CASSFRSGVGEKLFF. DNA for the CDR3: TGTGCCAGCAGTTTTAGGAGCGGGGTTGGAGAAAAACTGTTTTTT.

The CDR3 bases are TGTGCCAGCAGCTCAGGGGGCGCGACCTATGGCTACACCTTC. The encoded protein is CASSSGGATYGYTF. The rearrangement joins TRBV28 to TRBJ1-2; TRBD1 agrees at 8 bases. The CDR3 is 14 amino acids. The germline gives CDR1 MDHEN, CDR2 SYDVKM. Trimming removed 6 bases from V and 4 bases from J; junction bases left unmatched: 7.

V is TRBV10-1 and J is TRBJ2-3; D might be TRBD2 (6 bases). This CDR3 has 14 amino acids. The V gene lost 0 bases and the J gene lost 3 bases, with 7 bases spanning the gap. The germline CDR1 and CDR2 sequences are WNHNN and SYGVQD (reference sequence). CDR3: CASSESLATDTQYF. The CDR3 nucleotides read TGCGCCAGCAGTGAGTCCCTAGCGACAGATACGCAGTATTTT.

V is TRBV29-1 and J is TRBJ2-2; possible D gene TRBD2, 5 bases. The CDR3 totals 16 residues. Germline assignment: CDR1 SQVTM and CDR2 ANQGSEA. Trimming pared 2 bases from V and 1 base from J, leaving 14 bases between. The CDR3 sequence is CSVEWRRTENTGELFF. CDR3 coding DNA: TGCAGCGTTGAATGGCGGAGGACTGAGAACACCGGGGAGCTGTTTTTT.

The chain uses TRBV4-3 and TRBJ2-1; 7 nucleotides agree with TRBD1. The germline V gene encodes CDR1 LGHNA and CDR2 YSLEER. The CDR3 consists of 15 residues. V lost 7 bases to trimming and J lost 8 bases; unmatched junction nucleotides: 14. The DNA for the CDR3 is TGCGCCAGCACCCTTAGGGGGCTAGTCTTCGATGAGCAGTTCTTC. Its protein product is CASTLRGLVFDEQFF.

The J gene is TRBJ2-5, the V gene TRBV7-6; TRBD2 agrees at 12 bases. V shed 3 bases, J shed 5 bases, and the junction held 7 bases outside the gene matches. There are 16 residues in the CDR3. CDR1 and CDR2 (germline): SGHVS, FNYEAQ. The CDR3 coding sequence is TGTGCCAGCAGCTTTGCTAGCGGGAGGGCCGAGGAGACCCAGTACTTC. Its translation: CASSFASGRAEETQYF.

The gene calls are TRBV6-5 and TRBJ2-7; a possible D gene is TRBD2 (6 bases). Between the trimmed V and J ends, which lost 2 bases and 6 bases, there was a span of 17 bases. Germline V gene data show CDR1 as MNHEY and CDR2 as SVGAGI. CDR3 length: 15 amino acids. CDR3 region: CASSYNGGIRGEQYF. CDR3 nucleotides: TGTGCCAGCAGTTACAATGGGGGGATTAGGGGCGAGCAGTACTTC.

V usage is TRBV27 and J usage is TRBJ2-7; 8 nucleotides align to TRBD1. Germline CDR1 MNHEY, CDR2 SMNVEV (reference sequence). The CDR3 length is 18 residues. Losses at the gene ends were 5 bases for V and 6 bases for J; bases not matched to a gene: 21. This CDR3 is CASSPLLPARGPRSEQYF. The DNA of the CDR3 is TGTGCCAGCAGTCCCTTACTCCCGGCCAGGGGGCCCAGAAGCGAGCAGTACTTC.

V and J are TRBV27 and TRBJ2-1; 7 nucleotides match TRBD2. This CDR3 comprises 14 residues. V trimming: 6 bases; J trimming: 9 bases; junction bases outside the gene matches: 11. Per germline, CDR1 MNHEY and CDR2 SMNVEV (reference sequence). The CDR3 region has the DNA TGTGCCAGCAGCCGACTAGCCTGGGGTGGTGAGCAGTTCTTC. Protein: CASSRLAWGGEQFF.